Following are 28 T cell receptor beta chains from one sample sequenced in a study of T cells after yellow fever vaccination. TCRdb re-analysed the 5' RACE reads in MiXCR, keeping a single row per CDR3 protein. The table includes about 580,000 distinct CDR3 sequences, 17% detected once. The sequencing used PBMCs, collected about 5 days after the first yellow fever vaccination. These receptors were collected from a man aged 18 to 29 who received the YFV17D yellow fever vaccine.

V usage is TRBV7-9 and J usage is TRBJ2-7; 8 bases map to TRBD1. Unmatched junction bases numbered 8, after V lost 7 bases and J lost 3 bases. CDR3 length: 14 amino acids. Germline V gives CDR1 SEHNR, CDR2 FQNEAQ (reference sequence). The DNA of the CDR3 is TGTGCCAGCAAACCAGGGACAGGACTCTACGAGCAGTACTTC. Translated, it gives CASKPGTGLYEQYF.

This clonotype turned up a few times. The chain recombines TRBV7-2 with TRBJ1-5; maybe TRBD1 (5 bases). The CDR3 is 14 residues long. CDR1 is SGHTA and CDR2 is FQGNSA in the germline V gene. V was pared by 4 bases and J by 5 bases, with 12 bases between. The CDR3 here is CASSSFGGDQPQHF. The CDR3, as DNA: TGTGCCAGCAGCTCCTTCGGGGGGGATCAGCCCCAGCATTTT.

This clonotype has only a few counts. This chain links TRBV6-2 or TRBV6-3 with TRBJ1-5, with D unresolved. CDR3 length: 14 amino acids. The germline CDR1 and CDR2 sequences are MNHEY and SVGEGT. With 5 bases removed from V and 2 bases from J, the gap between germline ends came to 10 bases. The CDR3 DNA reads as TGTGCCAGCAGTCGCGTCACTCGCAATCAGCCCCAGCATTTT. It yields the protein CASSRVTRNQPQHF.

This chain uses TRBV14 with TRBJ1-1; D not resolved. This CDR3 region has 16 residues. Trimming took 0 bases from V and 2 from J, leaving 13 bases between them. CDR1 SGHDN and CDR2 FVKESK come from the germline V gene. The CDR3 nucleotides are TGTGCCAGCAGCCAAGAGGCGTTGGGGTACAACACTGAAGCTTTCTTT. Amino acid sequence: CASSQEALGYNTEAFF.

Only a few counts were recorded for this clonotype. The chain joins TRBV28 to TRBJ1-6; 8 bases are a match to TRBD1. The CDR3 has 15 amino acids. V was pared by 2 bases and J by 7 bases, with 4 bases of the junction left unmatched. The germline V gene encodes CDR1 MDHEN and CDR2 SYDVKM. The CDR3 sequence is CASSLQDRANSPLHF. The CDR3 DNA is TGTGCCAGCAGTTTACAGGACAGGGCCAATTCACCCCTCCACTTT.

The V and J genes are TRBV5-1 and TRBJ2-5, with a weak D call TRBD1 (6 bases). Germline lookup yields CDR1 SGHRS and CDR2 YFSETQ. Trimming removed 0 bases at V and 3 bases at J, with 12 bases between. This CDR3 contains 15 residues. The CDR3 sequence: CASSLAIAGEETQYF. In nucleotides, the CDR3 is TGCGCCAGCAGCTTGGCCATCGCAGGGGAAGAGACCCAGTACTTC. Together with reference TRBV5-1 and TRBJ2-5, the CDR3 gives the full variable domain: KAGVTQTPRYLIKTRGQQVTLSCSPISGHRSVSWYQQTPGQGLQFLFEYFSETQRNKGNFPGRFSGRQFSNSRSEMNVSTLELGDSALYLCASSLAIAGEETQYFGPGTRLLVL.

This clonotype came up many times. This chain uses TRBV12-3 or TRBV12-4 with TRBJ2-2; D call uncertain. V gave up 2 bases and J gave up 6 bases, with 7 bases separating them. CDR3 length: 13 amino acids. The CDR3 DNA reads TGTGCCAGCAGTTTACTCCAGGCCGGGGAGCTGTTTTTT. Protein: CASSLLQAGELFF.

V usage is TRBV7-2 and J usage is TRBJ1-1, with D possibly matching TRBD1 (5 bases). CDR1 is SGHTA, CDR2 FQGNSA, per germline. V lost 1 base and J lost 5, with 17 bases in between. CDR3 length equals 16 residues. The CDR3 here is CASSLERVGRGTEAFF. In nucleotides, the CDR3 is TGTGCCAGCAGCTTAGAGCGTGTGGGCCGGGGGACTGAAGCTTTCTTT.

This clonotype was detected a few times. The V gene is TRBV6-1, the J gene TRBJ1-5; no clear D gene. Germline lookup yields CDR1 MNHNS and CDR2 SASEGT. CDR3 length equals 16 residues. Trimming removed 5 bases from V and 0 bases from J, with 14 bases in between. CDR3 sequence: CASSPRLGYSNQPQHF. The CDR3 bases are TGTGCCAGCAGTCCCCGACTTGGATATAGCAATCAGCCCCAGCATTTT.

This clonotype has only a few counts. This chain connects TRBV12-3 or TRBV12-4 to TRBJ1-4; D is possibly TRBD1 (6 bases). V shed 3 bases and J shed 7 bases, with 12 bases lying between them. The CDR3 sequence is 14 residues long. The CDR3 DNA reads TGTGCCAGCAGTTTGGCAGGGGAAGGTGAAAAACTGTTTTTT. This gives the protein CASSLAGEGEKLFF.

The gene calls are TRBV5-1 and TRBJ1-2, with 7 nucleotides matching TRBD1. V lost 3 bases and J lost 1; bases outside the gene matches: 3. The CDR3 sequence is 14 residues long. The V gene's germline CDR1 is SGHRS and CDR2 YFSETQ. In DNA, the CDR3 is TGCGCCAGCAGCTGGGACAGCGATAACTATGGCTACACCTTC. Residues: CASSWDSDNYGYTF.

This clonotype was seen a few times. The V call is TRBV20-1, the J call TRBJ2-5; D might be TRBD1 (5 bases). The germline V gene has CDR1 DFQATT and CDR2 SNEGSKA (reference sequence). The CDR3 totals 15 residues. V gave up 0 bases and J gave up 1 base, with 12 bases separating them. CDR3 nucleotide sequence: TGCAGTGCTAGAGATACTGACAGACTCCAAGAGACCCAGTACTTC. Residues: CSARDTDRLQETQYF.

The chain is built from TRBV7-3 and TRBJ2-2; D gene unclear. Trimming shortened V by 10 bases and J by 4 bases, and 7 bases separated the two germline ends. CDR1 is SGHTA, CDR2 FQGTGA, per germline. This CDR3 spans 11 amino acids. Here the CDR3 DNA reads TGTGCCATCTTACCCACCGGGGAGCTGTTTTTT. This gives the protein CAILPTGELFF.

V is TRBV5-1 and J is TRBJ2-5; 8 nucleotides line up with TRBD1. V gave up 3 bases and J gave up 4 bases; unmatched junction bases: 8. CDR3 length equals 15 residues. Per the germline V gene, CDR1 is SGHRS and CDR2 is YFSETQ. In DNA form, the CDR3 reads TGCGCCAGCAGCTGGTTAAGGACAGGGTTAGAGACCCAGTACTTC. Protein sequence: CASSWLRTGLETQYF. Using reference TRBV5-1 and TRBJ2-5 for the parts outside the CDR3, the full variable domain is KAGVTQTPRYLIKTRGQQVTLSCSPISGHRSVSWYQQTPGQGLQFLFEYFSETQRNKGNFPGRFSGRQFSNSRSEMNVSTLELGDSALYLCASSWLRTGLETQYFGPGTRLLVL.

The table lists this clonotype with a few counts. The chain combines TRBV2 with TRBJ2-2, with 8 nucleotides matching TRBD2. CDR3 length: 15 amino acids. The germline V gene encodes CDR1 SNHLY and CDR2 FYNNEI. V was pared by 3 bases and J by 4 bases, with 4 bases of the junction left unmatched. CDR3: CASSDGGGGTGELFF. In nucleotides, the CDR3 is TGTGCCAGCAGTGACGGGGGGGGTGGCACCGGGGAGCTGTTTTTT. The whole variable domain, filled in from reference TRBV2 and TRBJ2-2, reads EPEVTQTPSHQVTQMGQEVILRCVPISNHLYFYWYRQILGQKVEFLVSFYNNEISEKSEIFDDQFSVERPDGSNFTLKIRSTKLEDSAMYFCASSDGGGGTGELFFGEGSRLTVL.

This rearrangement joins TRBV6-2 or TRBV6-3 to TRBJ1-5; possibly TRBD1 for D (5 bases). Germline values: CDR1 MNHEY, CDR2 SVGEGT. The CDR3 totals 13 residues. Deletions cut 0 bases from V and 7 bases from J, with 7 bases between. The CDR3 DNA reads TGTGCCAGCAGTTACTCGCCAGGGCAGCCCCAGCATTTT. Amino acids: CASSYSPGQPQHF.

This CDR3 reads CASSQAGNLQAFF. CDR3 nucleotide sequence: TGTGCCAGCAGCCAGGCGGGGAACCTTCAAGCTTTCTTT. The chain joins TRBV7-2 to TRBJ1-1, with D uncertain. Trimming removed 5 bases from V and 9 bases from J, with 16 bases in between. The germline V gene has CDR1 SGHTA and CDR2 FQGNSA. The CDR3 has 13 residues.

The gene calls are TRBV4-3 and TRBJ2-1; the D is unclear. The length of the CDR3 is 17 residues. Germline CDR1 LGHNA, CDR2 YSLEER. The V and J ends lost 0 bases and 0 bases respectively, with 12 bases between them. CDR3 sequence reads: CASSQDIGDFSYNEQFF. For the CDR3, the DNA is TGCGCCAGCAGCCAAGATATCGGCGACTTCTCCTACAATGAGCAGTTCTTC.

This clonotype was observed a few times. This chain links TRBV25-1 with TRBJ2-2; D may be TRBD1 (5 bases). Germline V gene lookup returns CDR1 MGHDK and CDR2 SYGVNS. The germline V and J ends were trimmed by 6 bases and 0 bases, with 8 bases remaining between them. The CDR3 extends over 14 amino acids. CDR3 bases: TGTGCCAGCAGCAGGGTCCCGAACACCGGGGAGCTGTTTTTT. Protein: CASSRVPNTGELFF. The full variable domain, rest sourced from reference TRBV25-1 and TRBJ2-2, is EADIYQTPRYLVIGTGKKITLECSQTMGHDKMYWYQQDPGMELHLIHYSYGVNSTEKGDLSSESTVSRIRTEHFPLTLESARPSHTSQYLCASSRVPNTGELFFGEGSRLTVL.

This clonotype was detected a few times. The CDR3 bases are TGTGCCAGCAGTTCTGGCAGAACAAATCAGCCCCAGCATTTT. Translating it yields CASSSGRTNQPQHF. The chain carries TRBV12-3 or TRBV12-4 and TRBJ1-5; D ambiguous. Trimming stripped 4 bases from V and 4 bases from J, with 11 bases between. CDR3 length: 14 amino acids.

The V call is TRBV20-1, the J call TRBJ1-4; D unclear. This CDR3 has 16 residues. The ends were cut back, 0 bases at V and 11 bases at J, with 22 bases in the middle. Per the germline V gene, CDR1 is DFQATT and CDR2 is SNEGSKA (reference sequence). CDR3 protein: CSARDTRIRSTGKLFF. CDR3 nucleotides: TGCAGTGCTAGAGATACCAGGATCCGGTCTACTGGTAAACTGTTTTTT.

This chain uses TRBV6-2 or TRBV6-3 with TRBJ1-5; no clear D. The CDR3 totals 11 residues. V gave up 8 bases and J gave up 7 bases, with 9 bases separating them. Germline assignment: CDR1 MNHEY and CDR2 SVGEGT. The CDR3 DNA follows: TGTGCCAGCGCTTCGGGACAGCCCCAGCATTTT. Translated, it gives CASASGQPQHF.

The rearrangement links TRBV20-1 to TRBJ2-5; D possibly corresponds to TRBD1 (5 bases). The CDR3 spans 16 residues. Trimming cost V 3 bases and J 2 bases, with 19 bases left between them. From germline, CDR1 is DFQATT and CDR2 SNEGSKA (reference sequence). The CDR3 here is CSASSHGADLQETQYF. Written as DNA, the CDR3 is TGCAGTGCTAGCTCCCATGGGGCGGACCTACAAGAGACCCAGTACTTC.

This clonotype was picked up a small number of times. The gene calls are TRBV7-9 and TRBJ2-5; D might be TRBD1 (5 bases). The V gene lost 5 bases and the J gene lost 5 bases, with 15 bases spanning the gap. This CDR3 has 14 amino acids. Germline V gene data show CDR1 as SEHNR and CDR2 as FQNEAQ (reference sequence). CDR3 nucleotides: TGTGCCAGCAGCACCGCAGGGTCGGCGGAGACCCAGTACTTC. Its translation: CASSTAGSAETQYF.

The chain links TRBV6-5 to TRBJ2-1, with D unresolved. Germline V lookup: CDR1 MNHEY, CDR2 SVGAGI. This CDR3 has 13 residues. V shed 0 bases and J shed 7 bases, with 7 bases lying between them. The CDR3 protein is CASSYSNGNEQFF. CDR3 bases: TGTGCCAGCAGTTACTCGAACGGGAATGAGCAGTTCTTC.

This clonotype has more than one count but fewer than ten. CDR3 sequence: CASTLGTVNQPQHF. The CDR3 DNA reads as TGTGCCAGCACCCTAGGGACCGTCAATCAGCCCCAGCATTTT. This rearrangement joins TRBV5-6 to TRBJ1-5, with a tentative D call TRBD1 (5 bases). There are 14 residues in the CDR3. V was shortened by 6 bases and J by 3 bases, with 13 bases between the two germline ends. The germline gives CDR1 SGHDT, CDR2 YYEEEE.

Many counts were recorded for this clonotype. The chain is built from TRBV9 and TRBJ2-3; 8 nucleotides match TRBD2. CDR1 is SGDLS, CDR2 YYNGEE, per germline. V shed 2 bases, J shed 0 bases, and the junction held 2 bases outside the gene matches. The CDR3 covers 15 residues. In DNA form, the CDR3 reads TGTGCCAGCAGCGTGGTAGCGGGGAGCACAGATACGCAGTATTTT. Protein sequence: CASSVVAGSTDTQYF.

The rearrangement links TRBV15 to TRBJ1-2; D is unclear. The CDR3 is made up of 13 amino acids. Trimming pared 0 bases from V and 4 bases from J, leaving 6 bases between. Germline V gene lookup returns CDR1 LNHNV and CDR2 YYDKDF (reference sequence). The CDR3 sequence: CATSRDRAYGYTF. CDR3 coding DNA: TGTGCCACCAGCAGAGACCGGGCCTATGGCTACACCTTC.